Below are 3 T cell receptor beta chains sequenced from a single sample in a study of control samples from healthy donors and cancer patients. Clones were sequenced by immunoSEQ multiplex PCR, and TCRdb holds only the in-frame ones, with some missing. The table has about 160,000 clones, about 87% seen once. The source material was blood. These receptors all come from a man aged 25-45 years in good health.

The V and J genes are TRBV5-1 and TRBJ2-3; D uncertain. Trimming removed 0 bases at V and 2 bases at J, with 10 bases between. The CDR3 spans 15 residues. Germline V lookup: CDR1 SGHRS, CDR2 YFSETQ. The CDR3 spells CASSLETSPTDTQYF. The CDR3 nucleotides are TGCGCCAGCAGCTTGGAGACAAGCCCCACAGATACGCAGTATTTT.

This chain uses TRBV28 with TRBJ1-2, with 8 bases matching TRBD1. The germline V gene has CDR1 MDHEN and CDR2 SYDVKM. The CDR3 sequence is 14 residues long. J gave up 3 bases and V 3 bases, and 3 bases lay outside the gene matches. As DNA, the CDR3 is TGTGCCAGCAGTTTGAGGGACAGGCACTATGGCTACACCTTC. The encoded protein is CASSLRDRHYGYTF.

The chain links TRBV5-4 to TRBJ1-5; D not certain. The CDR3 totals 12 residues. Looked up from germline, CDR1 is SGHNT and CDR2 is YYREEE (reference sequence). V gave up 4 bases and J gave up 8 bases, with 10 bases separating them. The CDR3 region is CASSPLGEPQHF. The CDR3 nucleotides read TGTGCCAGCAGCCCCCTCGGCGAGCCCCAGCATTTT.